This entry describes one T cell receptor beta chain. Its cognate antigen is unknown. CDR3 length equals 13 residues. Germline V gives CDR1 SEHNR, CDR2 FQNEAQ (reference sequence). The V segment lost 10 bases and the J segment 5 bases; nucleotides outside the gene matches: 10. Libraries were prepared by immunoSEQ multiplex PCR; TCRdb keeps only in-frame clonotypes and omits some of them. The table includes roughly 50,000 clones, around 86% detected once. This sample stems from a study of PD-1 blockade in classical Hodgkin lymphoma. Broader study findings: CD4+ TCR diversity climbed significantly by C4D1, unlike CD8+ TCR diversity.

Stated time point: cycle 4 day 1 (C4D1), after five to seven weeks of nivolumab. In every patient, relapse followed autologous stem cell transplantation, while exposure to brentuximab vedotin differed. This rearrangement joins TRBV7-9 to TRBJ2-5, with TRBD1 identical over 7 bases. Sequencing used peripheral blood mononuclear cells (PBMCs), obtained before the fourth cycle of nivolumab. The sequence was obtained from a human donor with classical Hodgkin lymphoma. CDR3 protein: CATDRVIFETQYF. CDR3 DNA: TGTGCCACAGACAGGGTTATTTTCGAGACCCAGTACTTC.